This TCR beta chain was captured by sequencing in a study of blood T cell repertoires in COVID-19. Study-level information: Spain, Italy and the United States supplied samples that represented acute and convalescent COVID-19.

The CDR3 spans 15 residues. The V gene's germline CDR1 is SGHRS and CDR2 YFSETQ. V was clipped by 4 bases and J by 3 bases; unmatched bases: 3. This table comes from immunoSEQ multiplex PCR, and its TCRdb copy is limited to in-frame clones, with some not included. This sample carries about 74,000 clones, approximately 89% of them seen once, and the ten largest clones take 6% to 7.5%. The sequenced material came from peripheral blood. The receptor comes from a woman of 80 years or more with acute or convalescent COVID-19. This chain joins TRBV5-1 and TRBJ2-1, with 11 positions matching TRBD2. The CDR3: CASSPTSGNYNEQFF. CDR3 sequence (DNA): TGCGCCAGCAGCCCGACTAGCGGGAACTACAATGAGCAGTTCTTC.